Given below is one T cell receptor (beta chain) in context. The entry originates in a study of T-cell reconstitution after alpha-beta-depleted transplantation in children. As it was prepared, the TCRbeta library received unique molecular identifiers. TCRdb re-analysed the PCR reads in MiXCR, keeping a single row per CDR3 protein. The top ten hold roughly 6% of the sample, which has 420,000 or so distinct CDR3 sequences, roughly 10% seen once. This CDR3 has 18 amino acids. The ends lost 7 bases at V and 0 bases at J; junction bases unmatched: 8. The specimen was PBMCs from the stem cell graft donor, collected from the stem cell graft. The rearrangement links TRBV12-3 or TRBV12-4 to TRBJ2-2; 13 bases map to TRBD2. The TCR comes from a human donor who donated a stem cell graft to a child with acute myeloid leukemia. For the CDR3, the DNA is TGTGCCAGCACCCTGGGGACTAGCGGGGACGCGAACACCGGGGAGCTGTTTTTT. This encodes CASTLGTSGDANTGELFF.